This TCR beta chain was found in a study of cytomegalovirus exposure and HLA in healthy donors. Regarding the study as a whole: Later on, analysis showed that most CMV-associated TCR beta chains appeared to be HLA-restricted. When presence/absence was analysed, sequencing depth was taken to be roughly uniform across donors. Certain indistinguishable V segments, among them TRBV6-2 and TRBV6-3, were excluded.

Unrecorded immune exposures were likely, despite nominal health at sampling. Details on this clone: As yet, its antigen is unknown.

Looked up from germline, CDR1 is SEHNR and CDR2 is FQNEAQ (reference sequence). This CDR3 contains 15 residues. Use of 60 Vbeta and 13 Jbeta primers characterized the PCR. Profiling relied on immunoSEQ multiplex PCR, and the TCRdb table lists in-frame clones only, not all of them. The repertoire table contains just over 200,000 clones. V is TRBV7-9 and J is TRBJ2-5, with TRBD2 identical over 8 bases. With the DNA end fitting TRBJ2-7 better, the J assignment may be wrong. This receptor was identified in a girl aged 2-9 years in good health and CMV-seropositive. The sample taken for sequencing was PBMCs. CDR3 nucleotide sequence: TGTGCCAGCAGCCAGAGCGGGGGTTTCACCTACGAGCAGTACTTC. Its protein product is CASSQSGGFTYEQYF.